This T cell receptor (beta chain) stems from a study of shared clonotypes between healthy human individuals. As defined, naive CD8 cells were CD45RO-negative and positively selected for CCR7, with terminally differentiated effector memory CD45RA+ cells excluded. The germline V gene encodes CDR1 SGHTA and CDR2 FQGNSA. The CDR3 is made up of 15 amino acids. V gave up 1 base and J gave up 7 bases, with 14 bases separating them. The run depth of the assay was deep. TCRdb's table, derived via immunoSEQ multiplex PCR, lists solely in-frame clones and lacks some. Among about 2.2 million clones, approximately 94% were seen once, and the ten largest hold about 1.8%. About this clone: The sample contains more than one DNA sequence encoding this CDR3.

The J gene is TRBJ1-5, the V gene TRBV7-2; D may be TRBD1 (6 bases). Sequenced sample: naive CD8+ T cells from PBMCs. This TCR was sampled from a man aged 18 to 29 in good health. Some clones in this sample may be carry-over from other donors' samples. CDR3 loop: CASSLDSGVGQPQHF. The CDR3 DNA reads TGTGCCAGCAGCTTAGATTCAGGGGTCGGGCAGCCCCAGCATTTT.